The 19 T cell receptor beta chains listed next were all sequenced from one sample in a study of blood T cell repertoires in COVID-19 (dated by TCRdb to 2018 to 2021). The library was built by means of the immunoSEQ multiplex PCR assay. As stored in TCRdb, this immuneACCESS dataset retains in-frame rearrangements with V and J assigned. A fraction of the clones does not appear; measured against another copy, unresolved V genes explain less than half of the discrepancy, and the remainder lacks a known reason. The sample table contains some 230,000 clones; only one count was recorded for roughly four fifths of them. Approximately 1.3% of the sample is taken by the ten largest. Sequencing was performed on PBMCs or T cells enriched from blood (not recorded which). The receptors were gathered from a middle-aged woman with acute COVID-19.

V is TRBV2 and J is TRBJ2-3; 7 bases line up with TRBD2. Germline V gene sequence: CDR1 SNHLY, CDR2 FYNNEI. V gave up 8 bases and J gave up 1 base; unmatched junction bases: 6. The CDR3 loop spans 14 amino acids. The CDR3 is CASVRGRGTDTQYF. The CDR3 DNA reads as TGTGCCAGCGTACGGGGGAGGGGCACAGATACGCAGTATTTT.

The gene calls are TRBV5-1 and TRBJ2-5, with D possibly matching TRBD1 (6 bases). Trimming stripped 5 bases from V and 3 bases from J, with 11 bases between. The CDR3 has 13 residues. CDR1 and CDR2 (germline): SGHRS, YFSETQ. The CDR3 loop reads CASSHPGEETQYF. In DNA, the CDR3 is TGCGCCAGCAGTCACCCAGGGGAAGAGACCCAGTACTTC.

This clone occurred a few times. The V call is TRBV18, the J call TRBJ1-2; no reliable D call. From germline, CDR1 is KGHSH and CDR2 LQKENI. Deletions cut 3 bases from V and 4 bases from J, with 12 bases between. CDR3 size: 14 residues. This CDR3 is CASSPLPVPYGYTF. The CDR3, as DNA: TGTGCCAGCTCACCTCTACCGGTGCCCTATGGCTACACCTTC.

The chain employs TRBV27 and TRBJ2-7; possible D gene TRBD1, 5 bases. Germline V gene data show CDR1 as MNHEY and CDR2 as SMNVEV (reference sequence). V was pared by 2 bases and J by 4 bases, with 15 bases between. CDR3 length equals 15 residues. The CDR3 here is CASSLRQGVKYEQYF. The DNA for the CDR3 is TGTGCCAGCAGTTTAAGGCAGGGCGTGAAGTACGAGCAGTACTTC.

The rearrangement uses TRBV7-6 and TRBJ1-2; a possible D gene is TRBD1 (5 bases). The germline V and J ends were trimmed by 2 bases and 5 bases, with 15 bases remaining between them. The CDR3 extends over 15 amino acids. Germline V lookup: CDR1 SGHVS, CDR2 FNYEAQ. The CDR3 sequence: CASSLSRQGAYGYTF. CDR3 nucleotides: TGTGCCAGCAGCTTAAGTCGGCAGGGCGCATATGGCTACACCTTC.

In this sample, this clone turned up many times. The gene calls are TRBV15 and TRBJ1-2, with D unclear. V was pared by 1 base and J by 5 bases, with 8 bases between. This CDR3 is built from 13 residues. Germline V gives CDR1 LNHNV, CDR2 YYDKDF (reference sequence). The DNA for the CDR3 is TGTGCCACCAGCAGAGCCCGGGTTTATGGCTACACCTTC. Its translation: CATSRARVYGYTF.

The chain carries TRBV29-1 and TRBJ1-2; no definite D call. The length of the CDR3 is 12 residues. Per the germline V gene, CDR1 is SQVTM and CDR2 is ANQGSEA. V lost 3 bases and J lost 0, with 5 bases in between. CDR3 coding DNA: TGCAGCGTTGACGTCGCTAACTATGGCTACACCTTC. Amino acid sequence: CSVDVANYGYTF.

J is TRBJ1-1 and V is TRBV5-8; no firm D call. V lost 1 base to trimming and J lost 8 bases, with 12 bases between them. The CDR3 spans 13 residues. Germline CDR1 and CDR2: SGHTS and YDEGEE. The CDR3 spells CASSLSQVQEAFF. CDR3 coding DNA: TGTGCCAGCAGCTTGTCTCAGGTGCAGGAAGCTTTCTTT.

The CDR3 loop reads CATSDNSGTGLLQTEAFF. CDR3 coding DNA: TGTGCCACCAGTGACAATTCCGGGACAGGGTTACTTCAGACTGAAGCTTTCTTT. The chain has TRBV24-1 and TRBJ1-1; 9 nucleotides agree with TRBD1. This CDR3 is 18 amino acids long. Germline V gives CDR1 KGHDR, CDR2 SFDVKD. Trimming removed 4 bases from V and 5 bases from J; junction bases left unmatched: 16.

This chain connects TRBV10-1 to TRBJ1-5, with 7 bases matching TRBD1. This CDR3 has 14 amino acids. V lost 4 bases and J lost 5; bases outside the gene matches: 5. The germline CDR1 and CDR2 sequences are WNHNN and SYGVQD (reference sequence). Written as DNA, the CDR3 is TGCGCCAGCAGTGCGGACAGGACCGATCAGCCCCAGCATTTT. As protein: CASSADRTDQPQHF.

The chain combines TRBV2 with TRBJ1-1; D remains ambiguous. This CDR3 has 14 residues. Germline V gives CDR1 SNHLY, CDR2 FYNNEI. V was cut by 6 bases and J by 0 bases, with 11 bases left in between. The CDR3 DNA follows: TGTGCCAGCAGAGTCGGGGTAATGAACACTGAAGCTTTCTTT. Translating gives CASRVGVMNTEAFF.

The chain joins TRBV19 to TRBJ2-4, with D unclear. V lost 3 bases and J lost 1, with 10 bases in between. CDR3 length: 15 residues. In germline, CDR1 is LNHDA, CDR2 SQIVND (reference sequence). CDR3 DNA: TGTGCCAGTAGTATCGTGGCTTTTGCCAAAAACATTCAGTACTTC. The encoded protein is CASSIVAFAKNIQYF.

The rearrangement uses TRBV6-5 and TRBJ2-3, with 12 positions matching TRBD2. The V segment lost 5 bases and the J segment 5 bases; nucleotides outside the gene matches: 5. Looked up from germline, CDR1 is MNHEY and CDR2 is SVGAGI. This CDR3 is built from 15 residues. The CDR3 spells CASSTWTSGVDTQYF. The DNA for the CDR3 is TGTGCCAGCAGTACCTGGACTAGCGGGGTAGATACGCAGTATTTT.

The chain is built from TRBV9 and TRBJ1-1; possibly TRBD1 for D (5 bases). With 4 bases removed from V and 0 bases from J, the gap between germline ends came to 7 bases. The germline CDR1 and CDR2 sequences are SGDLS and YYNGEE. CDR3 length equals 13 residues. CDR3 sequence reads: CASSPGLNTEAFF. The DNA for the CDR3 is TGTGCCAGCAGCCCAGGGCTGAACACTGAAGCTTTCTTT.

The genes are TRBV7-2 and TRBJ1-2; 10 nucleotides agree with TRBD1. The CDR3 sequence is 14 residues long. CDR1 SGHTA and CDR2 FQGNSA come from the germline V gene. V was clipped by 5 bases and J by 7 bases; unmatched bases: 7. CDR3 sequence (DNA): TGTGCCAGCAGCCCGGACAGGGGGACGGCTGGCTACACCTTC. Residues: CASSPDRGTAGYTF.

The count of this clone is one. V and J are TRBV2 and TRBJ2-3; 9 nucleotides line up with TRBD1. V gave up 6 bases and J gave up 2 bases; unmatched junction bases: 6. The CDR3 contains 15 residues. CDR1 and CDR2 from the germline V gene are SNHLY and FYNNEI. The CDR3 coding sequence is TGTGCCAGCAGCGGACAGGGGTGGAACACAGATACGCAGTATTTT. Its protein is CASSGQGWNTDTQYF.

CDR3 amino acids: CASKAGPSSYNEQFF. For the CDR3, the DNA is TGCGCCAGCAAAGCAGGGCCAAGCTCCTACAATGAGCAGTTCTTC. V usage is TRBV10-2 and J usage is TRBJ2-1; maybe TRBD1 (5 bases). V was cut by 7 bases and J by 0 bases, with 13 bases left in between. Germline lookup yields CDR1 WSHSY and CDR2 SAAADI. This CDR3 spans 15 amino acids.

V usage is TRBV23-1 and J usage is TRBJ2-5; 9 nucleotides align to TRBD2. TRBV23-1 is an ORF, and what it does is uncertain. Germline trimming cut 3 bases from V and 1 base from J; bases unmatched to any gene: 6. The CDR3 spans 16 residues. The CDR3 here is CASSHPGTSFQETQYF. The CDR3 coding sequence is TGCGCCAGCAGTCACCCCGGGACTAGCTTCCAAGAGACCCAGTACTTC.

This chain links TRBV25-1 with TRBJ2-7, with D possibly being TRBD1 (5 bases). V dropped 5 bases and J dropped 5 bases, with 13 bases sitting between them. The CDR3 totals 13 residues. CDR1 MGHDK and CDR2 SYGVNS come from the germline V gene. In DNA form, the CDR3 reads TGTGCCAGCAGTATCTACCAGGGTAACGAGCAGTACTTC. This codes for CASSIYQGNEQYF.